Below are 17 T cell receptor beta chains sequenced from a single sample in a study of blood T cell repertoires in COVID-19. Only in-frame clones appear in the TCRdb table, and some are missing; sequencing was by immunoSEQ multiplex PCR. The sample includes around 130,000 clones, about 86% of them seen just once. Material: PBMCs or T cells enriched from blood (not recorded which). These receptors all come from a woman in her 50s who had recovered from COVID-19.

This clone was seen a few times. This rearrangement joins TRBV4-2 to TRBJ2-3, with D possibly TRBD1 on 5 matching bases. Germline V lookup: CDR1 LGHNA, CDR2 YNFKEQ. This CDR3 region has 16 residues. Trimming removed 4 bases from V and 0 bases from J, with 14 bases in between. CDR3 bases: TGTGCCAGCAGCCGACCCGGCAGACAGAGCACAGATACGCAGTATTTT. This sequence encodes CASSRPGRQSTDTQYF.

The rearrangement links TRBV11-3 to TRBJ1-1; TRBD1 matches 8 bases. Germline V gives CDR1 SGHNT, CDR2 YENEEA. V lost 0 bases, J lost 11 bases, and 8 bases stayed unmatched. The length of the CDR3 is 14 residues. CDR3 nucleotide sequence: TGTGCCAGCAGCTTAGATCCAACGACAGGGGCGGCTTTCTTT. Translating gives CASSLDPTTGAAFF.

The chain is built from TRBV2 and TRBJ1-2; D ambiguous. The germline V gene has CDR1 SNHLY and CDR2 FYNNEI. There are 15 residues in the CDR3. The germline V and J ends were trimmed by 7 bases and 2 bases, with 17 bases remaining between them. CDR3 residues: CASISELERNYGYTF. CDR3 nucleotides: TGTGCCAGCATTTCAGAGCTAGAGAGAAACTATGGCTACACCTTC.

J is TRBJ1-2 and V is TRBV5-5; perhaps TRBD1 as D (6 bases). Germline-derived CDR1 and CDR2 are SGHKS and YYEKEE (reference sequence). This CDR3 spans 14 amino acids. V lost 3 bases, J lost 1 base, and 10 bases lay in between. CDR3 coding DNA: TGTGCCAGCAGCTCCTTAGGGGGTAACTATGGCTACACCTTC. It translates to CASSSLGGNYGYTF.

The table lists this clone with a count of one. The chain links TRBV3-1 (or the pseudogene TRBV3-2) to TRBJ2-2, with a tentative D call TRBD2 (5 bases). V lost 4 bases, J lost 5 bases, and 17 bases lay in between. Germline V CDR1 and CDR2: LGHDT, YNNKEL (reference sequence). The CDR3 is made up of 16 amino acids. The CDR3 loop reads CASSPPEGGGTGELFF. For the CDR3, the DNA is TGTGCCAGCAGCCCGCCCGAGGGCGGTGGTACCGGGGAGCTGTTTTTT.

The chain joins TRBV9 to TRBJ2-1, with 12 nucleotides matching TRBD2. V lost 2 bases and J lost 4; bases outside the gene matches: 4. The CDR3 sequence is 16 residues long. Germline CDR1 reads SGDLS; CDR2 reads YYNGEE. CDR3 protein: CASSVTSGGEYNEQFF. The CDR3 nucleotides read TGTGCCAGCAGCGTGACTAGCGGGGGCGAATACAATGAGCAGTTCTTC.

The rearrangement joins TRBV6-5 to TRBJ1-2; TRBD1 is a possible D gene (5 bases). Germline lookup yields CDR1 MNHEY and CDR2 SVGAGI. Trimming removed 5 bases at V and 3 bases at J, with 13 bases between. This CDR3 comprises 14 residues. DNA of the CDR3: TGTGCCAGCAGTAGTTGGGACTCCTACTATGGCTACACCTTC. It translates to CASSSWDSYYGYTF.

This sequence joins TRBV27 and TRBJ2-3; 9 nucleotides agree with TRBD1. Germline CDR1 MNHEY, CDR2 SMNVEV (reference sequence). This CDR3 has 16 amino acids. The trim removed 6 bases at V and 2 bases at J, leaving 9 bases unmatched. In nucleotides, the CDR3 is TGTGCCAGCAGCTTCAGCGGACAGGGGTCCACAGATACGCAGTATTTT. Encoded protein: CASSFSGQGSTDTQYF.

This rearrangement joins TRBV3-1 (or the pseudogene TRBV3-2) to TRBJ2-3, with 11 nucleotides matching TRBD1. Trimming cost V 3 bases and J 5 bases; bases outside gene matches: 10. The CDR3 extends over 17 amino acids. The germline gives CDR1 LGHDT, CDR2 YNNKEL (reference sequence). The CDR3 here is CASSHSTGTGGIDTQYF. In DNA, the CDR3 is TGTGCCAGCAGCCACTCCACCGGGACAGGGGGAATAGATACGCAGTATTTT.

This chain connects TRBV7-6 to TRBJ2-1; TRBD2 might be the D (7 bases). Germline V CDR1 and CDR2: SGHVS, FNYEAQ. This CDR3 has 16 residues. The V and J ends lost 1 base and 8 bases respectively, with 18 bases between them. The CDR3 DNA is TGTGCCAGCAGCTTAGTAGTGGGGGGGCTATATCATGAGCAGTTCTTC. It specifies CASSLVVGGLYHEQFF.

The rearrangement uses TRBV6-1 and TRBJ1-5; 7 nucleotides match TRBD1. Germline-derived CDR1 and CDR2 are MNHNS and SASEGT. With V trimmed by 4 bases and J by 4 bases, 22 bases remained unmatched. This CDR3 comprises 20 residues. CDR3 nucleotide sequence: TGTGCCAGCAGTGTCTCCGGGACAGTTTCGCGAGGGGGCTTAAATCAGCCCCAGCATTTT. As protein: CASSVSGTVSRGGLNQPQHF.

The rearrangement links TRBV7-2 to TRBJ2-6, with 7 bases matching TRBD1. The germline V gene encodes CDR1 SGHTA and CDR2 FQGNSA. V was clipped by 1 base and J by 4 bases; unmatched bases: 4. The CDR3 has 16 amino acids. Here the CDR3 DNA reads TGTGCCAGCAGCTTAGGGGGACAGTCAGGGGCCAACGTCCTGACTTTC. Protein: CASSLGGQSGANVLTF.

The V gene is TRBV4-1, the J gene TRBJ1-6, with TRBD1 matching 8 bases. Germline V gene sequence: CDR1 MGHRA, CDR2 YSYEKL. The CDR3 length is 18 residues. Losses at the gene ends were 0 bases for V and 5 bases for J; bases not matched to a gene: 9. The CDR3 DNA follows: TGCGCCAGCAGCCAAGATTCTTCGGACAGGGCGAATAATTCACCCCTCCACTTT. It yields the protein CASSQDSSDRANNSPLHF.

This clone has just one count. The CDR3 sequence is CASISGGDGYTF. CDR3 DNA: TGTGCCAGTATCTCGGGGGGAGATGGCTACACCTTC. The rearrangement joins TRBV19 to TRBJ1-2, with D tentatively TRBD1 (5 bases). With 7 bases removed from V and 6 bases from J, the gap between germline ends came to 12 bases. Germline V lookup: CDR1 LNHDA, CDR2 SQIVND (reference sequence). CDR3 length equals 12 residues. Complete variable domain (other parts from reference TRBV19 and TRBJ1-2): DGGITQSPKYLFRKEGQNVTLSCEQNLNHDAMYWYRQDPGQGLRLIYYSQIVNDFQKGDIAEGYSVSREKKESFPLTVTSAQKNPTAFYLCASISGGDGYTFGSGTRLTVV.

The V and J genes are TRBV19 and TRBJ2-5; D possibly corresponds to TRBD1 (6 bases). Germline assignment: CDR1 LNHDA and CDR2 SQIVND (reference sequence). CDR3 size: 13 residues. V was shortened by 10 bases and J by 9 bases, with 21 bases between the two germline ends. The chain's CDR3 is CATEEETYRAQYF. The CDR3 bases are TGTGCCACCGAGGAGGAGACTTACAGGGCCCAGTACTTC.

This clone appeared once. The chain is built from TRBV7-9 and TRBJ1-6; 7 bases line up with TRBD1. V was pared by 5 bases and J by 7 bases, with 8 bases of the junction left unmatched. Germline CDR1 reads SEHNR; CDR2 reads FQNEAQ (reference sequence). The CDR3 length is 15 residues. CDR3 region: CASSPGQVGNSPLHF. CDR3 coding DNA: TGTGCCAGCAGCCCCGGACAGGTGGGGAATTCACCCCTCCACTTT.

The genes are TRBV24-1 and TRBJ1-5; TRBD1 might be the D (5 bases). The ends were cut back, 5 bases at V and 0 bases at J, with 13 bases in the middle. Germline CDR1 KGHDR, CDR2 SFDVKD. The CDR3 covers 16 residues. The CDR3 DNA follows: TGTGCCACCAGTGCCGCCAGTGGGGCTAGCAATCAGCCCCAGCATTTT. Translated, it gives CATSAASGASNQPQHF.